This T cell receptor (beta chain) was found in a study of control samples from healthy donors and cancer patients. Germline loops: CDR1 LNHDA, CDR2 SQIVND (reference sequence). V gave up 1 base and J gave up 4 bases; unmatched junction bases: 0. The CDR3 totals 13 residues. Clones were sequenced by immunoSEQ multiplex PCR, and TCRdb holds only the in-frame ones, with some missing. The top ten clones hold around 1.5% of a sample with 150,000 to 200,000 clones, just over 90% of them seen once. In this sample, this clone turned up a few times. The sequenced sample was blood. The TCR comes from a man in his thirties or forties in good health. The V and J genes are TRBV19 and TRBJ1-1; 7 nucleotides agree with TRBD1. The CDR3 sequence: CASSIAGGTEAFF. The CDR3 region has the DNA TGTGCCAGTAGTATAGCAGGGGGCACTGAAGCTTTCTTT.